The TCR beta chain under discussion was sequenced for a study of CD8 T cells in Susac syndrome. Concerning this clonotype itself: Its antigen remains unknown.

Study observations and caveats: The CD4+ T cell repertoires in Susac syndrome did not show any clonal expansion.

RNA amounts of about 0.5 to 1 ug underwent reverse transcription with random hexamers. With immunoSEQ multiplex PCR, TCR beta CDR3 was amplified across 54 Vbeta and 13 Jbeta. TCRdb reprocessed the immunoSEQ multiplex PCR reads with MiXCR, giving one entry per CDR3 protein. The profile shows 170,000 or so distinct CDR3 sequences, approximately 95% of them singletons. Trimming took 2 bases from V and 0 from J, leaving 9 bases between them. The CDR3 consists of 14 residues. Looked up from germline, CDR1 is SGHRS and CDR2 is YFSETQ. The sequenced sample consisted of CD4+ T cells from PBMCs. This sequence originates from a human donor with Susac syndrome. J is TRBJ2-7 and V is TRBV5-1, with D perhaps TRBD1 or TRBD2 (5 bases each). CDR3 sequence: CASSFSGSSYEQYF. DNA for the CDR3: TGCGCCAGCAGCTTTTCAGGGAGCTCCTACGAGCAGTACTTC. The full variable domain, rest sourced from reference TRBV5-1 and TRBJ2-7, is KAGVTQTPRYLIKTRGQQVTLSCSPISGHRSVSWYQQTPGQGLQFLFEYFSETQRNKGNFPGRFSGRQFSNSRSEMNVSTLELGDSALYLCASSFSGSSYEQYFGPGTRLTVT.